A single T cell receptor beta chain is shown here with its context. Some clones are missing from TCRdb's copy, which holds only in-frame ones; the method was immunoSEQ multiplex PCR. The sample shows 7,000 to 9,000 clones, around 30% of them seen only once. Trimming removed 0 bases at V and 4 bases at J, with 9 bases between. The germline V gene encodes CDR1 MNHNY and CDR2 SVGAGI (reference sequence). The CDR3 extends over 14 amino acids. These data originate in a study of graft-versus-host responses after intestinal transplantation. Responder CD3+CD4+ and CD3+CD8+ cells that were proliferating and CFSE-low were sorted after the reaction.

This receptor was taken from a human patient who was an organ donor for intestinal transplantation. The chain uses TRBV6-6 and TRBJ1-2; weak D call: TRBD1 (5 bases). The sample here was alloreactive CD4+ T cells from a mixed lymphocyte reaction culture, taken before transplantation. Subset defined: CFSE-low proliferating T cells sorted from approximately 6-day pre-transplant mixed lymphocyte reaction (GvH or HvG direction). CDR3 in DNA: TGTGCCAGCAGTTACTCGACAGAGTCCTATGGCTACACCTTC. It yields the protein CASSYSTESYGYTF.